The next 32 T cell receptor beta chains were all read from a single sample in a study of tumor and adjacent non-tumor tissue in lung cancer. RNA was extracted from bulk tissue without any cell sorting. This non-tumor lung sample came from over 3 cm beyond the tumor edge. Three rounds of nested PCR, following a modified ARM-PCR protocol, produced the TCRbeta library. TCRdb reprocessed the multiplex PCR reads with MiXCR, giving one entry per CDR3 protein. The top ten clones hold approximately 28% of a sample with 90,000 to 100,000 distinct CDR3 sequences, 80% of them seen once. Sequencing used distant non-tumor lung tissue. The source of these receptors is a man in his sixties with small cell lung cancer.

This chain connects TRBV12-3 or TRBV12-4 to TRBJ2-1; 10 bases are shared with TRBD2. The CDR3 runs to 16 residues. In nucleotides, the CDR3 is TGTGTTAGCAGTAGGTCTAGCGGGAGTCCCTACAATGAGCAGTTCTTC. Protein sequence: CVSSRSSGSPYNEQFF.

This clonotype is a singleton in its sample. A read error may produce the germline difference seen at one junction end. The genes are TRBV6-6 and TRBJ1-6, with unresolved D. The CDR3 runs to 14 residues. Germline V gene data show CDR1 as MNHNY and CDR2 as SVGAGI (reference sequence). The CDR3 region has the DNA TGTGCCAGCAGTACGGTGGGATCCAATTCACCCCACCTCTTC. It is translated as CASSTVGSNSPHLF.

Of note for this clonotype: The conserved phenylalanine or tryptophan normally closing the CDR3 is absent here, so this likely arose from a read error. CDR3 protein: CASNSKPGQGKENEKLFV. CDR3 nucleotides: TGTGCCAGCAACAGCAAACCGGGACAGGGGAAGGAAAATGAAAAACTGTTTGTT. This rearrangement joins TRBV7-8 to TRBJ1-4; 10 positions match TRBD1. The CDR3 is made up of 18 amino acids. Germline lookup yields CDR1 SGHVS and CDR2 FQNEAQ. V was clipped by 7 bases and J by 5 bases; unmatched bases: 16.

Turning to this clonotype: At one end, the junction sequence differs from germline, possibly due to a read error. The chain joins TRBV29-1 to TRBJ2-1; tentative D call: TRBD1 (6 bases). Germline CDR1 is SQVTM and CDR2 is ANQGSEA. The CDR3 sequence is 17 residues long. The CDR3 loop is CSVEARGDPSSYNEEFF. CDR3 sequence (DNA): TGCAGCGTTGAAGCCAGGGGCGACCCAAGCTCCTATAATGAGGAGTTCTTC.

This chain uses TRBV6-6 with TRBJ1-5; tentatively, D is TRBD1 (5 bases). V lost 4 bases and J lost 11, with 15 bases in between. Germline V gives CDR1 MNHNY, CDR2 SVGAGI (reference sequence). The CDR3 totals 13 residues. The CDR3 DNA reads TGTGCCAGCAGTTTTGGGTCCAAACAGGCCCAGCATTTT. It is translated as CASSFGSKQAQHF.

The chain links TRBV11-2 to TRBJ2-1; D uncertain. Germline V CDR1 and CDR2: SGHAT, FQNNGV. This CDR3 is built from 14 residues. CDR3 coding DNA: TGTACCAACAACTTAGAGGCAGTGTTGGTTGGGCAGTTCTTC. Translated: CTNNLEAVLVGQFF.

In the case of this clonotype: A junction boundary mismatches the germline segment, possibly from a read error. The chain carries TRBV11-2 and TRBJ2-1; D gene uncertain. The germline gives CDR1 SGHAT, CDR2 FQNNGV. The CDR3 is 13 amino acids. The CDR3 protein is CASSLEDSNEQFF. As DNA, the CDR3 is TGCGCCAGCAGCTTAGAAGATAGCAATGAGCAGTTCTTC.

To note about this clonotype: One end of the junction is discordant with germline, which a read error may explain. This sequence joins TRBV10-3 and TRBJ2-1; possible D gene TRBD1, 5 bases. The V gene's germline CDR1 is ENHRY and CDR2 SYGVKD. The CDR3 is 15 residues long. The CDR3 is CVISESKLGVWEQFF. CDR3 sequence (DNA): TGTGTCATCAGTGAGTCGAAATTAGGGGTTTGGGAGCAGTTCTTC.

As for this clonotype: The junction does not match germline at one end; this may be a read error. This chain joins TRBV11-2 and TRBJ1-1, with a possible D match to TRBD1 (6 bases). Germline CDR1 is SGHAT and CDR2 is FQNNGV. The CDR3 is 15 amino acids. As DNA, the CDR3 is TGTGCCTGCAGCCGCCTCGGACAGCTGGACACTGAAGCTTTTTTT. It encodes CACSRLGQLDTEAFF. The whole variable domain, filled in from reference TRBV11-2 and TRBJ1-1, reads EAGVAQSPRYKIIEKRQSVAFWCNPISGHATLYWYQQILGQGPKLLIQFQNNGVVDDSQLPKDRFSAERLKGVDSTLKIQPAKLEDSAVYLCACSRLGQLDTEAFFGQGTRLTVV.

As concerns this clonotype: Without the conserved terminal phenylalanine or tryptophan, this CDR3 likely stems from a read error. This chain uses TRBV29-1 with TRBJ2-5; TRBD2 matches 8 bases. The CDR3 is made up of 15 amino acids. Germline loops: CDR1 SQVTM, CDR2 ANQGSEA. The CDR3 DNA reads TGCAGCGTTGTCAACGGGGGGGAGTTCGGAGAGATCCAGTACCTC. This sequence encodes CSVVNGGEFGEIQYL.

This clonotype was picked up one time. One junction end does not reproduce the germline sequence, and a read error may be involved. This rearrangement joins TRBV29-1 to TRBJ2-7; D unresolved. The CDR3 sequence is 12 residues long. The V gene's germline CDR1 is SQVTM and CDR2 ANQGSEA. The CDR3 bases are TGCAGCGCCCGAAACACCTCCTGCGAGCAGTACTTC. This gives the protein CSARNTSCEQYF.

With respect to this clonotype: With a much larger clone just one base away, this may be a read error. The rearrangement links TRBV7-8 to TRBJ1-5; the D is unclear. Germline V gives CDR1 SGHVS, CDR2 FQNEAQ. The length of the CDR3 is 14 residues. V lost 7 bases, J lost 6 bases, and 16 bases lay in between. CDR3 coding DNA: TGTGCCAGCATCTTTGAGTCCAGGAGTCAGCCCCAGCATTTT. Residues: CASIFESRSQPQHF.

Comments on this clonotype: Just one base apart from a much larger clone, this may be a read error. The CDR3 DNA reads TGCAGTGCCATTATAGCGGAGAAAGCCTCTAATGAGCAGTTCTTC. Its translation is CSAIIAEKASNEQFF. The chain has TRBV20-1 and TRBJ2-1, with D perhaps matching TRBD2 (6 bases). The CDR3 runs to 15 residues. Germline V gives CDR1 DFQATT, CDR2 SNEGSKA (reference sequence). V was trimmed by 6 bases and J by 7 bases, leaving 22 bases between them.

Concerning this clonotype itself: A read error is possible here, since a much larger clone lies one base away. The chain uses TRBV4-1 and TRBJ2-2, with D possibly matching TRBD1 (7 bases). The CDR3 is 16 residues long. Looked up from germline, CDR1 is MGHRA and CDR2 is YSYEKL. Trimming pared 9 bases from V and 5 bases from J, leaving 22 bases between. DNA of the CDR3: TGCGCCAGGAGCAGCAGCAGGGGGGCCTATACCGGGGAGCTGTTTTTT. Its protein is CARSSSRGAYTGELFF.

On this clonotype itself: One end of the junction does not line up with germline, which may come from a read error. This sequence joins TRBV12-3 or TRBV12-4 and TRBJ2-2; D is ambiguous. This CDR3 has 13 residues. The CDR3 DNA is TGTGCCGGCAGTGTGGGTCCCCTTGGGGAGCTGTTTTTT. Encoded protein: CAGSVGPLGELFF.

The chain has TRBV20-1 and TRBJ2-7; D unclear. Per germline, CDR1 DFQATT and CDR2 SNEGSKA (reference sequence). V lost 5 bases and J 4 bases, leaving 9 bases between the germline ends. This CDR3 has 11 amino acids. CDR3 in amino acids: CSALKAYEQYF. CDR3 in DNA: TGCAGTGCTCTAAAGGCTTACGAGCAGTACTTC.

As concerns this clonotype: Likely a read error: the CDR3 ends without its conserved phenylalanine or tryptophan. CDR3 nucleotides: TGTGCCAGCAGTTACCGTCTGGGACAGGGCTCTCATGGCTACACCTTA. It is translated as CASSYRLGQGSHGYTL. V and J are TRBV6-5 and TRBJ1-2; 9 bases line up with TRBD1. The CDR3 totals 16 residues. V lost 2 bases and J lost 6; bases outside the gene matches: 10. CDR1 and CDR2 (germline): MNHEY, SVGAGI.

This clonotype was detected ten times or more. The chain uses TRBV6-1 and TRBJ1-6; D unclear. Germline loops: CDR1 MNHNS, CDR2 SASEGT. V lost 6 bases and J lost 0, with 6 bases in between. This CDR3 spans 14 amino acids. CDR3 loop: CASRDRSYNSPLHF. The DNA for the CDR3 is TGTGCCAGCAGAGATCGCTCCTATAATTCACCCCTCCACTTT.

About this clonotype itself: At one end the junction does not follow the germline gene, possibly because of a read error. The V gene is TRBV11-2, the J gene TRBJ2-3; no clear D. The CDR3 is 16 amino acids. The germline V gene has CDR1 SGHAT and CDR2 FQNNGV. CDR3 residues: CVSSLVGLLRTDMQYF. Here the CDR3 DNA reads TGTGTCAGTAGCTTAGTAGGTCTTCTCCGCACAGATATGCAGTATTTT.

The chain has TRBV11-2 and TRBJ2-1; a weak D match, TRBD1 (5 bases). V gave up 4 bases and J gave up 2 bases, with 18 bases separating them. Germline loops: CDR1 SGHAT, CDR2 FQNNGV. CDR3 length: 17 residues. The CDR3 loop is CASSSVTAHSPYNEQFF. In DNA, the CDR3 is TGTGCCAGCAGCTCAGTGACAGCCCATAGCCCCTACAATGAGCAGTTCTTC.

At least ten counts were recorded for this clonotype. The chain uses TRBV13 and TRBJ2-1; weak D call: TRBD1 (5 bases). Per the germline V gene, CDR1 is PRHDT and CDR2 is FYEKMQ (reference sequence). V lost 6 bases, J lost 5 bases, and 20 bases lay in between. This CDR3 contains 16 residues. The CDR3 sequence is CASSWGPKRGHNEQFF. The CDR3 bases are TGTGCCAGCAGTTGGGGCCCCAAAAGGGGTCACAATGAGCAGTTCTTC.

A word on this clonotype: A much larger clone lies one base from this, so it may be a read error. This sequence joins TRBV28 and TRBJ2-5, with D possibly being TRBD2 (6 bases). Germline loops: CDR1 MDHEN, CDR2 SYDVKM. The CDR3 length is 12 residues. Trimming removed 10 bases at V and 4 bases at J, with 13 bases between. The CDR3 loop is CATIGGAETQYF. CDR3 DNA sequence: TGTGCCACCATTGGAGGGGCAGAGACCCAGTACTTC.

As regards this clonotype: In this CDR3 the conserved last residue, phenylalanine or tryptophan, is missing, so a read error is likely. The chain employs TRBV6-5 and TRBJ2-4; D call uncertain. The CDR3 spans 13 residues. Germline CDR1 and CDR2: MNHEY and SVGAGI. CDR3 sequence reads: CTSSECEDNIQYL. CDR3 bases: TGTACCAGCAGCGAATGCGAGGATAACATTCAGTACCTC.

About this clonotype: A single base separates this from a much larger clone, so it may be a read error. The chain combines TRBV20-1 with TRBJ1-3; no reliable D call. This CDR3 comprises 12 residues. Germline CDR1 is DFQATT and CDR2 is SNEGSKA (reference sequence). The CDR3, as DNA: TGCATTGCTATAGGAATTGGAAACACCATATATTTT. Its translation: CIAIGIGNTIYF.

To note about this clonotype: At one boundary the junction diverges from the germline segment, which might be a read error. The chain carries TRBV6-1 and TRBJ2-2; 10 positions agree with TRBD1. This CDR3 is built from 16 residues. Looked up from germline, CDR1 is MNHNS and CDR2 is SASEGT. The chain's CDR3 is CTSSVGTGVAGGELFF. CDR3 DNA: TGTACCAGCAGTGTTGGGACAGGGGTAGCAGGCGGGGAGCTGTTTTTC.

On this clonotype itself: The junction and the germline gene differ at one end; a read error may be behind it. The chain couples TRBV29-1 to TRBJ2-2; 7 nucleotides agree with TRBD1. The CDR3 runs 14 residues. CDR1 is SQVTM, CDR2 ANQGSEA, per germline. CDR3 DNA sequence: TGCAGCGTTACTGACAGGGCGAACACCGGGAAGCTGTTTTTC. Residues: CSVTDRANTGKLFF.

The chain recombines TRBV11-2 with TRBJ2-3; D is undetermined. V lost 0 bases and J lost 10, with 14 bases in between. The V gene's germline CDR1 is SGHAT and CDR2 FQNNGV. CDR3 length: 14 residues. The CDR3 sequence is CASSLELRTVAQYF. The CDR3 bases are TGTGCCAGCAGCTTAGAACTACGCACAGTTGCGCAGTATTTT.

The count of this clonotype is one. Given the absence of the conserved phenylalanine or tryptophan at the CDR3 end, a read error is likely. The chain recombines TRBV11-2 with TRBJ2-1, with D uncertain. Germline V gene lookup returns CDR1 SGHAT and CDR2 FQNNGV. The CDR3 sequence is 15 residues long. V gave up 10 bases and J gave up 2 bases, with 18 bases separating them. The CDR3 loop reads CANTLGPKAYNEQFL. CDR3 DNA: TGTGCCAACACCCTAGGACCAAAGGCCTACAATGAGCAGTTCCTC.

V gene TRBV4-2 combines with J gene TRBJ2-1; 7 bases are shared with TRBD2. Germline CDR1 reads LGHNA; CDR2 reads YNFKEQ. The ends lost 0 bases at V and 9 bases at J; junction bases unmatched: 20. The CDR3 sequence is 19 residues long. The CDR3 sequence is CASSQDRRWGTNRTGEQFF. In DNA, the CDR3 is TGTGCCAGCAGCCAAGATCGGCGGTGGGGGACTAACAGGACGGGTGAGCAGTTCTTC.

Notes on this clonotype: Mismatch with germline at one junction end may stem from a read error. Written as DNA, the CDR3 is TGTGCCAGCAGCTCAGGAGGGAAAGAGACTCAGTACTTC. Its translation: CASSSGGKETQYF. The chain employs TRBV11-2 and TRBJ2-5; TRBD2 might be the D (6 bases). Germline V CDR1 and CDR2: SGHAT, FQNNGV. This CDR3 has 13 amino acids.

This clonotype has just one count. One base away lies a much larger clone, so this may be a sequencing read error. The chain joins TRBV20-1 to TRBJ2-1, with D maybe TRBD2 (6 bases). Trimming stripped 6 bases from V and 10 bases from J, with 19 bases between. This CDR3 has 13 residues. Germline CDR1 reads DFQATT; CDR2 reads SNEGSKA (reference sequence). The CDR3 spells CSARDPQWPEQFF. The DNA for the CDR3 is TGCAGTGCGCGGGACCCACAATGGCCGGAGCAGTTCTTC.

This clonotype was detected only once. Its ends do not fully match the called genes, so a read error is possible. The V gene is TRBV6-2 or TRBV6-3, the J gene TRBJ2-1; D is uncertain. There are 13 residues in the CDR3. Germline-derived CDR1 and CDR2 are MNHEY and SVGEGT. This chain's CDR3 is CTSNYGFPDEQFF. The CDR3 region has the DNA TGTACCAGCAATTACGGGTTCCCGGATGAGCAGTTCTTC.